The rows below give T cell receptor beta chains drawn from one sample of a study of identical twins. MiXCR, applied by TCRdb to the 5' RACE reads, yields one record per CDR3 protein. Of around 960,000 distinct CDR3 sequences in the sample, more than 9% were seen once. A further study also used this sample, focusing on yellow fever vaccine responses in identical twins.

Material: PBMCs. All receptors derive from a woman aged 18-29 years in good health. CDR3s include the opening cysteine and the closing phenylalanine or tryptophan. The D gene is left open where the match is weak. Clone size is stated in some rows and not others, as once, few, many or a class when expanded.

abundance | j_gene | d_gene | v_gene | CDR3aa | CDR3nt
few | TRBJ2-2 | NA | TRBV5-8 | CATHEGTGELFF | TGTGCCACCCACGAAGGAACCGGGGAGCTGTTTTTT
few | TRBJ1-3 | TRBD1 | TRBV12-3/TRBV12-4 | CASRPTGGTGNTIYF | TGTGCCAGCAGGCCGACAGGGGGCACAGGAAACACCATATATTTT
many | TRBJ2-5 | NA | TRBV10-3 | CATEGLAGETQYF | TGTGCCACAGAGGGACTCGCCGGAGAGACCCAGTACTTC
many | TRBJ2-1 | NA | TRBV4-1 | CASSQALSAEFNEQFF | TGCGCCAGCAGCCAAGCGTTGTCAGCCGAATTCAATGAGCAGTTCTTC
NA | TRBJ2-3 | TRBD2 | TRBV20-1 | CSARGLAGTDTQYF | TGCAGTGCCCGTGGACTAGCGGGGACAGATACGCAGTATTTT
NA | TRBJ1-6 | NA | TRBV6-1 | CASSPYYSSYNSPLHF | TGTGCCAGCAGTCCATACTACAGCTCCTATAATTCACCCCTCCACTTT
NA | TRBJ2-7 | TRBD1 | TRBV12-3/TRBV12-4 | CASRRIPLPTGWEQYF | TGTGCCAGCAGACGAATCCCACTGCCGACAGGGTGGGAGCAGTACTTC
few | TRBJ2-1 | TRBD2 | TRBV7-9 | CASSTGGTNEQFF | TGTGCCAGCAGCACGGGAGGGACAAATGAGCAGTTCTTC
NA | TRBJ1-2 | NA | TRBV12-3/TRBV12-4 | CASSSRVVGNYGYTF | TGTGCCAGCAGTTCTAGGGTGGTGGGGAACTATGGCTACACCTTC
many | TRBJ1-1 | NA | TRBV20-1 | CSGTVNTEAFF | TGCAGTGGGACAGTGAACACTGAAGCTTTCTTT
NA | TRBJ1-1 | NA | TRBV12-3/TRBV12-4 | CASSLGGGGAFF | TGTGCCAGCAGTTTAGGTGGAGGGGGAGCTTTCTTT
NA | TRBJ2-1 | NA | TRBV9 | CASSVGAFNEQFF | TGTGCCAGCAGCGTGGGAGCCTTCAATGAGCAGTTCTTC
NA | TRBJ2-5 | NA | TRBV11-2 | CASSFFLGVAETQYF | TGTGCCAGCAGCTTTTTTCTCGGGGTTGCCGAGACCCAGTACTTC
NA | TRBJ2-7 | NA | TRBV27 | CASSLSADSYEQYF | TGTGCCAGCAGTTTATCAGCGGACAGCTACGAGCAGTACTTC
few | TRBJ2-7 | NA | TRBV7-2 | CASSLQDRAYEQYF | TGTGCCAGCAGCTTACAAGACAGAGCCTACGAGCAGTACTTC
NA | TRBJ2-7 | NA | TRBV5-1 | CASSLSSGGLLEQYF | TGCGCCAGCAGCTTGTCCTCGGGCGGTCTCCTCGAGCAGTACTTC
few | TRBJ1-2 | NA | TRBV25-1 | CASSDVGSRTF | TGTGCCAGCAGTGACGTAGGCTCTAGGACCTTC
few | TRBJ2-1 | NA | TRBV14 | CASSQAGGGEQFF | TGTGCCAGCAGCCAAGCTGGGGGCGGTGAGCAGTTCTTC
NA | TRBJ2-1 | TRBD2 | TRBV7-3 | CASSLARAGADNEQFF | TGTGCCAGCAGCTTAGCTCGGGCGGGAGCTGACAATGAGCAGTTCTTC
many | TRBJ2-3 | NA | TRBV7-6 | CASSSRGGPSTDTQYF | TGTGCCAGCAGCTCTCGTGGGGGACCTAGCACAGATACGCAGTATTTT
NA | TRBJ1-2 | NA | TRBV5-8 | CASSSRVLGYTF | TGTGCCAGCAGCTCCCGGGTGTTGGGCTACACCTTC
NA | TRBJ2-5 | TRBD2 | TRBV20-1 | CSATASGSLQETQYF | TGCAGTGCTACAGCTAGCGGGAGCCTCCAAGAGACCCAGTACTTC
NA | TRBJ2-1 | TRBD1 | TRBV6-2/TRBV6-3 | CASNLDRGSYNEQFF | TGTGCCAGCAACCTAGACAGGGGATCTTACAATGAGCAGTTCTTC
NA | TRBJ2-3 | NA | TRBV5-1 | CASSLAAWGSVDTQYF | TGCGCCAGCAGCTTGGCCGCTTGGGGCTCAGTGGATACGCAGTATTTT
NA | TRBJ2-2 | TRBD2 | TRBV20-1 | CSALGLARGTGELFF | TGCAGTGCTCTCGGACTAGCGAGAGGGACCGGGGAGCTGTTTTTT
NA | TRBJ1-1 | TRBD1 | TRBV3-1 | CASSHLAQGMGTEAFF | TGTGCCAGCAGCCACCTGGCACAGGGGATGGGCACTGAAGCTTTCTTT
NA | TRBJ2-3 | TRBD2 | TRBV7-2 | CASSLYSSSGGYDTQYF | TGTGCCAGCAGCCTCTACAGTAGTAGCGGGGGATACGATACGCAGTATTTT
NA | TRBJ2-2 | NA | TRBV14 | CASSQAGVGTGELFF | TGTGCCAGCAGCCAAGCTGGGGTTGGCACCGGGGAGCTGTTTTTT
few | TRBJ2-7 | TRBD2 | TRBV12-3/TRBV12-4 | CASSLPQAGGREQYF | TGTGCCAGCAGTTTACCGCAAGCGGGAGGGCGGGAGCAGTACTTC
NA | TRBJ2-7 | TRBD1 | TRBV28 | CASRTGGGTYEQYF | TGTGCCAGCAGGACAGGGGGAGGGACCTACGAGCAGTACTTC
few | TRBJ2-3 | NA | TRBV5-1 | CASSLQGRGGTFTDTQYF | TGCGCCAGCAGCTTGCAGGGGAGAGGGGGGACTTTCACAGATACGCAGTATTTT
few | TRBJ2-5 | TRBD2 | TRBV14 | CASSQGLAGGRGETQYF | TGTGCCAGCAGCCAAGGACTAGCGGGAGGTCGCGGGGAGACCCAGTACTTC
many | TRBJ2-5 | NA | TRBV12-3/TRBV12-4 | CASSSYPSAMKETQYF | TGTGCCAGCAGTTCCTACCCCAGTGCGATGAAAGAGACCCAGTACTTC
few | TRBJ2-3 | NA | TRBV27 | CASSLPSWRGGNTDTQYF | TGTGCCAGCAGTTTACCGAGTTGGAGGGGGGGCAACACAGATACGCAGTATTTT
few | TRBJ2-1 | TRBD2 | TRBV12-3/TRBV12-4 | CASTRLAASYNEQFF | TGTGCCAGCACCAGACTAGCGGCCTCCTACAATGAGCAGTTCTTC
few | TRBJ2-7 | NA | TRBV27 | CASSLRSGSPFSYEQYF | TGTGCCAGCAGTTTGCGCTCCGGGAGTCCCTTCTCCTACGAGCAGTACTTC
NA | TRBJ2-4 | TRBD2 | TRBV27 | CASRKTSGVNIQYF | TGTGCCAGCAGAAAAACTAGCGGGGTCAACATTCAGTACTTC
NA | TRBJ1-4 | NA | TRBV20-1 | CSARGGDEKLFF | TGCAGTGCTAGGGGGGGTGATGAAAAACTGTTTTTT
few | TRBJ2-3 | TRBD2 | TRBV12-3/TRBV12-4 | CASSFLVAGGTYGTQYF | TGTGCCAGCAGTTTCCTCGTAGCGGGGGGGACTTATGGTACGCAGTATTTT
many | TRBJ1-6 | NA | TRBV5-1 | CASSTDGVQPSPLHF | TGCGCCAGCAGCACCGACGGGGTGCAGCCTTCACCCCTCCACTTT
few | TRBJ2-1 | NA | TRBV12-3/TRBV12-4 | CASSLGAPQLEQFF | TGTGCCAGCAGCCTAGGCGCGCCTCAACTCGAGCAGTTCTTC
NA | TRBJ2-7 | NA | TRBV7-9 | CASSLRSTVYEQYF | TGTGCCAGCAGCTTAAGGTCGACAGTCTACGAGCAGTACTTC
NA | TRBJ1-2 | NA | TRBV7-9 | CASSPRTETYGYTF | TGTGCCAGCAGCCCCAGGACCGAAACATATGGCTACACCTTC
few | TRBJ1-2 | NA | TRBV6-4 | CASSDSSTGGQGYTF | TGTGCCAGCAGTGACTCGAGTACGGGGGGCCAGGGCTACACCTTC
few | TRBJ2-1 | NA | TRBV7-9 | CASSFETGNEQFF | TGTGCCAGCAGCTTTGAAACTGGAAATGAGCAGTTCTTC
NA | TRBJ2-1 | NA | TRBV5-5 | CASSFIGAYNERFF | TGTGCCAGCAGCTTCATAGGGGCGTACAATGAGCGGTTCTTC